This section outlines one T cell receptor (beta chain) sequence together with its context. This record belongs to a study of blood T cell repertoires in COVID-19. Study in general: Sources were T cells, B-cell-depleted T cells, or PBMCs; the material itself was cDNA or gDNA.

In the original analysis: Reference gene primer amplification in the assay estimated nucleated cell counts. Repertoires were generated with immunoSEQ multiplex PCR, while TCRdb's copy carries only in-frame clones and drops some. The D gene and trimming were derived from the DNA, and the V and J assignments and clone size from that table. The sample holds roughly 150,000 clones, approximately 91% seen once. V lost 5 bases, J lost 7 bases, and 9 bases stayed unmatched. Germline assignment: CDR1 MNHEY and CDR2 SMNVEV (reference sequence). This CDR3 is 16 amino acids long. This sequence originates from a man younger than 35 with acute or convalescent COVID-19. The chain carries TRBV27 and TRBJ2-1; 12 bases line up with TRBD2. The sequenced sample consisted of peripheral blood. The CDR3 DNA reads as TGTGCCAGCAGTCTCATCCCGGGGACTAGCGGGAATGAGCAGTTCTTC. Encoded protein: CASSLIPGTSGNEQFF.